The clone carrying this TCR beta chain was recorded a few times. The data derive from a study of cytomegalovirus exposure and HLA in healthy donors. The table came from immunoSEQ multiplex PCR; TCRdb's copy has only in-frame clones and leaves some out. This sample has more than 200,000 clones; about 90% occur once, and the top ten carry 3% to 3.5%. The CDR3 is 14 residues long. Germline CDR1 is SGHTS and CDR2 is YDEGEE. Trimming took off 1 base at V and 7 bases at J, with 12 bases between the two ends. The sequence came from a woman aged 25 to 39 in good health and CMV-seronegative. This chain uses TRBV5-8 with TRBJ1-5, with D perhaps TRBD1 (5 bases). The sample consisted of PBMCs. CDR3 protein: CASSLWQDTQPQHF. CDR3 nucleotides: TGTGCCAGCAGCTTGTGGCAGGACACGCAGCCCCAGCATTTT.